These 19 T cell receptor beta chains share one sample of origin, sequenced in a study of vaccination and CD4 T cells after COVID-19. The treatment here: roughly ten-day PBMC culture with coronavirus spike peptide pools or control peptides (ViraFEST assay). Antigen specificity for these receptors is unknown. Cultured CD4+ T-cell DNA underwent Oncomine TCR Beta short-read sequencing. Using its own MiXCR run on the PCR reads, TCRdb lists one record per CDR3 protein. The data hold 13,000 or so distinct CDR3 sequences, with 60% to 70% observed a single time. The sequenced sample consisted of CD4+ T cells from blood, cultured in vitro. These receptors were collected from a human donor who had recovered from COVID-19.

The chain couples TRBV28 to TRBJ2-1; D not certain. V gave up 6 bases and J gave up 2 bases, with 8 bases separating them. Looked up from germline, CDR1 is MDHEN and CDR2 is SYDVKM. This CDR3 contains 13 residues. CDR3 loop: CASRGGPYNEQFF. The CDR3 DNA follows: TGTGCCAGCAGGGGCGGCCCCTACAATGAGCAGTTCTTC. The whole variable domain, filled in from reference TRBV28 and TRBJ2-1, reads DVKVTQSSRYLVKRTGEKVFLECVQDMDHENMFWYRQDPGLGLRLIYFSYDVKMKEKGDIPEGYSVSREKKERFSLILESASTNQTSMYLCASRGGPYNEQFFGPGTRLTVL.

The chain joins TRBV11-2 to TRBJ1-1; D remains unclear. V lost 5 bases and J 6 bases, leaving 16 bases between the germline ends. The CDR3 has 14 amino acids. CDR1 is SGHAT and CDR2 is FQNNGV in the germline V gene. The CDR3 DNA is TGTGCCAGCAGCCCACGGCACAAAGGCTCTGAAGCTTTCTTT. Its protein is CASSPRHKGSEAFF.

The V call is TRBV20-1, the J call TRBJ1-1, with D tentatively TRBD1 (5 bases). Germline V lookup: CDR1 DFQATT, CDR2 SNEGSKA (reference sequence). The CDR3 contains 12 residues. Trimming cost V 7 bases and J 2 bases, with 11 bases left between them. DNA of the CDR3: TGCAGTGTCCAGCGGGGCAACACTGAAGCTTTCTTT. Translated, it gives CSVQRGNTEAFF.

This clonotype occurred a few times. This chain links TRBV6-1 with TRBJ1-1, with D possibly matching TRBD1 (5 bases). V lost 6 bases and J lost 8, with 10 bases in between. There are 11 residues in the CDR3. Germline V gene lookup returns CDR1 MNHNS and CDR2 SASEGT. CDR3 coding DNA: TGTGCCAGCAGCCTCCGGGGGGAAGCTTTCTTT. Translation: CASSLRGEAFF.

This clonotype was observed once. The chain is built from TRBV12-3 or TRBV12-4 and TRBJ1-1; D not resolved. The CDR3 runs 12 residues. The germline V and J ends were trimmed by 4 bases and 11 bases, with 14 bases remaining between them. The CDR3 region is CASSYVRDKAFF. As DNA, the CDR3 is TGTGCCAGCAGTTATGTGAGGGATAAGGCTTTCTTT.

V and J are TRBV7-2 and TRBJ1-5; 9 bases match TRBD1. There are 14 residues in the CDR3. After removal of 5 bases from V and 8 bases from J, the junction contained 7 bases not matched to a gene. In germline, CDR1 is SGHTA, CDR2 FQGNSA. Written as DNA, the CDR3 is TGTGCCAGCAGCCCTCGGACAGGGGTTGAGCCCCAGCATTTT. Translated: CASSPRTGVEPQHF.

The rearrangement uses TRBV19 and TRBJ1-5, with unresolved D. Per germline, CDR1 LNHDA and CDR2 SQIVND (reference sequence). Trimming removed 3 bases at V and 0 bases at J, with 15 bases between. The CDR3 totals 17 residues. CDR3 sequence: CASSINGQAYSNQPQHF. As DNA, the CDR3 is TGTGCCAGTAGTATTAATGGGCAGGCTTATAGCAATCAGCCCCAGCATTTT.

V gene TRBV6-1 combines with J gene TRBJ2-6; D tentatively fits TRBD1 or TRBD2 (5 bases each). The V end lost 0 bases, the J end lost 0 bases, and 9 bases lay between the germline ends. Germline CDR1 MNHNS, CDR2 SASEGT. The CDR3 consists of 17 residues. The CDR3 region is CASSEALGTSGANVLTF. As DNA, the CDR3 is TGTGCCAGCAGTGAAGCTTTAGGGACCTCTGGGGCCAACGTCCTGACTTTC.

V is TRBV7-2 and J is TRBJ1-2; no firm D call. Between the trimmed V and J ends, which lost 1 base and 8 bases, there was a span of 11 bases. Germline V gene data show CDR1 as SGHTA and CDR2 as FQGNSA. CDR3 size: 13 residues. The CDR3: CASSLDSGRGYTF. In DNA form, the CDR3 reads TGTGCCAGCAGCTTAGATTCCGGCCGCGGCTACACCTTC.

The V call is TRBV29-1, the J call TRBJ1-2; TRBD1 matches 8 bases. The CDR3 runs 16 residues. The J segment lost 8 bases and the V segment lost 0 bases, leaving 14 bases of the junction unmatched. Germline lookup yields CDR1 SQVTM and CDR2 ANQGSEA. The CDR3 loop reads CSVEDPGTGNPRGYTF. The DNA of the CDR3 is TGCAGCGTTGAAGATCCCGGGACAGGCAACCCGCGGGGCTACACCTTC.

For the CDR3, the DNA is TGTGCCAGCAGCGGACAGGGTACCCTAAACTATGGCTACACCTTC. Translating it yields CASSGQGTLNYGYTF. The chain joins TRBV9 to TRBJ1-2; 7 positions agree with TRBD1. In germline, CDR1 is SGDLS, CDR2 YYNGEE. The CDR3 is 15 residues long. V lost 3 bases to trimming and J lost 2 bases; unmatched junction nucleotides: 7.

This sequence joins TRBV5-4 and TRBJ1-3; D is unclear. The V end lost 4 bases, the J end lost 3 bases, and 11 bases lay between the germline ends. The CDR3 is made up of 14 amino acids. Germline assignment: CDR1 SGHNT and CDR2 YYREEE (reference sequence). The chain's CDR3 is CASSRDGVGNTIYF. The DNA for the CDR3 is TGTGCCAGCAGCCGCGACGGAGTTGGAAACACCATATATTTT.

Only one count was recorded for this clonotype. CDR3 region: CASKAGGPPYEQYF. Written as DNA, the CDR3 is TGTGCCAGTAAAGCAGGGGGCCCACCCTACGAGCAGTACTTC. The J gene is TRBJ2-7, the V gene TRBV19; TRBD1 agrees at 8 bases. Trimming removed 7 bases from V and 2 bases from J; junction bases left unmatched: 7. Per the germline V gene, CDR1 is LNHDA and CDR2 is SQIVND (reference sequence). This CDR3 is 14 amino acids long.

The genes are TRBV6-1 and TRBJ1-5, with 8 bases that match TRBD1. V was clipped by 7 bases and J by 7 bases; unmatched bases: 12. This CDR3 comprises 15 residues. The germline CDR1 and CDR2 sequences are MNHNS and SASEGT. The CDR3 bases are TGTGCCAGCAAGTCTCAGGGGGCGATCACGCAGCCCCAGCATTTT. It encodes CASKSQGAITQPQHF.

J is TRBJ1-2 and V is TRBV4-3; D not certain. Trimming left V 4 bases short and J 4 bases short, with 13 bases between. In germline, CDR1 is LGHNA, CDR2 YSLEER. The CDR3 length is 14 residues. CDR3 bases: TGCGCCAGCAGCCCCTCGGGAGAGGGCTATGGCTACACCTTC. Protein product: CASSPSGEGYGYTF.

Notes on this clonotype: One end of the junction is discordant with germline, which a read error may explain. In DNA, the CDR3 is TGTAGTGCTAGAGATAGCGGGATTAGAAACATTCAGTACTTC. It specifies CSARDSGIRNIQYF. This chain joins TRBV20-1 and TRBJ2-4; TRBD2 agrees at 8 bases. Germline assignment: CDR1 DFQATT and CDR2 SNEGSKA (reference sequence). The CDR3 totals 14 residues.

This clonotype has just a few counts. The chain recombines TRBV7-2 with TRBJ1-6; no clear D gene. Germline loops: CDR1 SGHTA, CDR2 FQGNSA. V lost 1 base and J 6 bases, leaving 7 bases between the germline ends. The CDR3 covers 14 residues. In DNA form, the CDR3 reads TGTGCCAGCAGCTTAGTTGTGGGTAATTCACCCCTCCACTTT. Its protein product is CASSLVVGNSPLHF.

The chain combines TRBV20-1 with TRBJ2-7; 9 nucleotides match TRBD2. Germline-derived CDR1 and CDR2 are DFQATT and SNEGSKA (reference sequence). The CDR3 length is 14 residues. Trimming cost V 4 bases and J 2 bases; bases outside gene matches: 6. The CDR3 DNA is TGCAGTGCTATAGGAAGCGGGGGGACCTACGAGCAGTACTTC. Translation gives CSAIGSGGTYEQYF.

The chain uses TRBV7-9 and TRBJ1-3, with TRBD1 identical over 10 bases. CDR1 SEHNR and CDR2 FQNEAQ come from the germline V gene (reference sequence). V was pared by 5 bases and J by 0 bases, with 1 base of the junction left unmatched. CDR3 size: 15 residues. The CDR3 coding sequence is TGTGCCAGCAGCCGACAGGGGGCCTCTGGAAACACCATATATTTT. Translated, it gives CASSRQGASGNTIYF.